This TCR beta chain emerged from a study of cytomegalovirus exposure and HLA in healthy donors. In the study overall: An early release of data contained approximately 80 million unique TCRs, which came from HLA-typed donors.

Germline V gives CDR1 SEHNR, CDR2 FQNEAQ (reference sequence). Trimming took 0 bases from V and 5 from J, leaving 10 bases between them. This CDR3 is built from 14 residues. General study points: When a later analysis was performed, an Asian-associated ancestry cluster reportedly had fewer N-insertions than the roughly 640-donor mean. Reportedly, diagnosis of cytomegalovirus status by the classifier showed high specificity and sensitivity. A later analysis associated approximately 17,000 TCR beta sequences with HLA alleles at a 0.05 false discovery rate.

Regarding this clone: The target antigen is unknown.

PCR amplification relied on 60 Vbeta primers (plus 13 Jbeta primers). Data came from immunoSEQ multiplex PCR; TCRdb stores just in-frame clones and leaves some out. The sample holds nearly 200,000 clones, 75% to 90% seen once. The receptor comes from a man aged 25-45 years in good health and CMV-seronegative. The V and J genes are TRBV7-9 and TRBJ1-1; D is unresolved. The source material was PBMCs. The CDR3 DNA reads as TGTGCCAGCAGCTTAGCATCGGGAGGGACTGAAGCTTTCTTT. Protein product: CASSLASGGTEAFF. Combining the CDR3 with reference TRBV7-9 and TRBJ1-1 gives the whole variable domain DTGVSQNPRHKITKRGQNVTFRCDPISEHNRLYWYRQTLGQGPEFLTYFQNEAQLEKSRLLSDRFSAERPKGSFSTLEIQRTEQGDSAMYLCASSLASGGTEAFFGQGTRLTVV.